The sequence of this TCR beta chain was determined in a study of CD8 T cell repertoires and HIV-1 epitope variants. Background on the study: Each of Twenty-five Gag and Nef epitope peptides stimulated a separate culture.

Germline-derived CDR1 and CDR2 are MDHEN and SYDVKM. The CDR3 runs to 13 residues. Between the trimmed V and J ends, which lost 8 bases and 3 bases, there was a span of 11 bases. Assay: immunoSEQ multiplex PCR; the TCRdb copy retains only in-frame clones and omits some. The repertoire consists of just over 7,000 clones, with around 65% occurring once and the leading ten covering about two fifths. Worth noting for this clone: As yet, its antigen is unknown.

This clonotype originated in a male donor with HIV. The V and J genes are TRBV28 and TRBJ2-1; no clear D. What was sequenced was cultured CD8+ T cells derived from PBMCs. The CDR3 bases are TGTGCCAGCTCCGCCGAGATCTACAATGAGCAGTTCTTC. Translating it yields CASSAEIYNEQFF.